This T cell receptor beta chain was sequenced for a study of human T cells and chemical hapten exposure. Study in general: Skin of the upper inner arm, around 2 cm by around 2 cm, received 2% DPC for sensitization.

Documented time point: patch test 1, 2 weeks after DPC sensitization. Regarding treatment: therapeutic diphenylcyclopropenone sensitization with weekly scalp DPC. Those who donated were patients with alopecia, 18 to 70 years of age, and suitable for DPC. The CDR3 extends over 15 amino acids. The V and J ends lost 6 bases and 4 bases, in that order; junction bases with no gene match: 8. Within the library, unique molecular identifiers were attached to each individual cDNA molecule. Each CDR3 protein is one row after TCRdb ran MiXCR on the RACE reads. The data contain about 360,000 distinct CDR3 sequences, around 7% of them singletons. The sample holds many counts of this clonotype. The antigen is unknown. Overall study findings and caveats: The study found that DPC sensitization did not change TCRs above 1 in 1000 frequency.

V gene TRBV12-3 or TRBV12-4 combines with J gene TRBJ1-4, with 7 bases fitting TRBD1. This TCR derives from a woman aged 18-30 years with alopecia areata. Some clones in this sample may be carry-over from other donors' samples. The sample consisted of whole blood, taken in connection with sensitization to the hapten diphenylcyclopropenone (DPC). The CDR3 DNA sequence: TGTGCCAGCAGCCCCTTGGGACAGCTTAATGAAAAACTGTTTTTT. Translated: CASSPLGQLNEKLFF.